The entry below describes one T cell receptor beta chain. This sample was included in a study of blood T cell repertoires in COVID-19. Study background: T cells, B-cell-depleted T cells, or PBMCs provided the cDNA or gDNA that served as material.

Using immunoSEQ multiplex PCR, the repertoire was profiled, and TCRdb retains in-frame clones only, with some absent. Altogether a few hundred thousand clones are present, around nine tenths being singletons, with the ten largest covering over 2.5%. Sequences were obtained from peripheral blood. The sequence came from a human donor in a cohort sampled during active COVID-19.

CDR3 nucleotides: TGTGCCAGCAGTTACTTCCAGGGGCAGTTAAATGAAAAACTGTTTTTT. Translating gives CASSYFQGQLNEKLFF. The V and J genes are TRBV6-6 and TRBJ1-4; D might be TRBD1 (6 bases). Trimming took off 1 base at V and 5 bases at J, with 14 bases between the two ends. Germline V lookup: CDR1 MNHNY, CDR2 SVGAGI (reference sequence). CDR3 length: 16 amino acids.